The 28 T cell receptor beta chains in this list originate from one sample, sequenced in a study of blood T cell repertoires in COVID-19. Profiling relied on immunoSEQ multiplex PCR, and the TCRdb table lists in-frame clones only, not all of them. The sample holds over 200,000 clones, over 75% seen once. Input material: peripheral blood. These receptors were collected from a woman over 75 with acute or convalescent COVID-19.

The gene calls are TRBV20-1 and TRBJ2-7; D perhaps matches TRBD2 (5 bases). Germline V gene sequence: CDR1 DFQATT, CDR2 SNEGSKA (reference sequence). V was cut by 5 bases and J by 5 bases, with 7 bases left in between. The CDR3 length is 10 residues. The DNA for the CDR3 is TGCAGTGCTTGGAGGAACGAGCAGTACTTC. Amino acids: CSAWRNEQYF.

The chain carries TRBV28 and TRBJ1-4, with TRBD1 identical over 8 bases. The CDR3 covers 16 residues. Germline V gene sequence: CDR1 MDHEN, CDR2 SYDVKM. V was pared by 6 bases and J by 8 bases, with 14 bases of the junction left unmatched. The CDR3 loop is CASRKPRTGTLEKLFF. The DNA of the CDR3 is TGTGCCAGCAGAAAACCCAGGACAGGGACCTTAGAAAAACTGTTTTTT.

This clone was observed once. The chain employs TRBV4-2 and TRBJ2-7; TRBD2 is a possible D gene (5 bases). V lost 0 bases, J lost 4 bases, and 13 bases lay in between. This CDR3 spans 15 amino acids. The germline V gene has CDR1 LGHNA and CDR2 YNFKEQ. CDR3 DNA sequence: TGTGCCAGCAGCCAAGATAAGGCTAGCTTGTACGAGCAGTACTTC. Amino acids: CASSQDKASLYEQYF.

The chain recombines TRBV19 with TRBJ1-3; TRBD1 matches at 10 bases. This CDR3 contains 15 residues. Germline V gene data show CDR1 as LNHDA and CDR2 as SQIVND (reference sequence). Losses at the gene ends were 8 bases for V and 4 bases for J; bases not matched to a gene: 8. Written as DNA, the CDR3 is TGTGCCAGTTCACCGGGACAGGGGTACGGAAACACCATATATTTT. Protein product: CASSPGQGYGNTIYF.

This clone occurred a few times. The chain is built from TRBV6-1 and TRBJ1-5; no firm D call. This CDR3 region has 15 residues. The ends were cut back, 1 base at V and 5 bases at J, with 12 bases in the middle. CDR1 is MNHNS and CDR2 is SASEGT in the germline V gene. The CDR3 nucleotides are TGTGCCAGCAGTGAAGGCGGGGTACGGGATCAGCCCCAGCATTTT. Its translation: CASSEGGVRDQPQHF.

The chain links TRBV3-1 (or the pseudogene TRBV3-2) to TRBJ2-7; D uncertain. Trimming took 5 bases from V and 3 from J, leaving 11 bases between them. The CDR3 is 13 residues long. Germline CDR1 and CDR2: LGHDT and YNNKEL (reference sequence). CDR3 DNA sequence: TGTGCCAGCAGCTCAGTGCAGTACTACGAGCAGTACTTC. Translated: CASSSVQYYEQYF.

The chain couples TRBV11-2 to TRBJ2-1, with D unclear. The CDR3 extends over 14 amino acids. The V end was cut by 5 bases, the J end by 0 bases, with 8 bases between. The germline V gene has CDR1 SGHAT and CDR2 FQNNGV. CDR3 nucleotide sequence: TGTGCCAGCAGCACGCTAAGCTCCTACAATGAGCAGTTCTTC. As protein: CASSTLSSYNEQFF.

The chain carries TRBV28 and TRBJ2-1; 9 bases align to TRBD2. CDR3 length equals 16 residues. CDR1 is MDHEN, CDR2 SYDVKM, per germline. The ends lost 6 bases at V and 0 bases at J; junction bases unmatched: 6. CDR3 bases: TGTGCCAGCAGCACTAGCGGGTTAAGCTCCTACAATGAGCAGTTCTTC. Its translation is CASSTSGLSSYNEQFF.

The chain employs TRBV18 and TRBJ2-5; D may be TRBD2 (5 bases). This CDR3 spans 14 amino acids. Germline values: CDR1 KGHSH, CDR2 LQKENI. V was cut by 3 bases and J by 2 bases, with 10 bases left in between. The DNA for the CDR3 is TGTGCCAGCTCACCTGACTACTTACAAGAGACCCAGTACTTC. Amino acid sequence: CASSPDYLQETQYF.

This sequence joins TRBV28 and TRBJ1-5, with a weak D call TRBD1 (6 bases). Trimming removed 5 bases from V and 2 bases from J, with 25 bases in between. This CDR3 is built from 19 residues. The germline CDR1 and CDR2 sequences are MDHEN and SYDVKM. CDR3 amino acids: CASSPRGYPGRLGNQPQHF. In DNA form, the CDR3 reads TGTGCCAGCAGTCCAAGGGGGTATCCGGGCCGCTTGGGCAATCAGCCCCAGCATTTT.

In DNA, the CDR3 is TGCGCCAGCAGTGAGGACAGGGGGAGGAACTATGGCTACACCTTC. It encodes CASSEDRGRNYGYTF. The rearrangement joins TRBV10-2 to TRBJ1-2, with 9 bases fitting TRBD1. V lost 2 bases to trimming and J lost 2 bases; unmatched junction nucleotides: 3. CDR3 length: 15 amino acids. CDR1 and CDR2 from the germline V gene are WSHSY and SAAADI.

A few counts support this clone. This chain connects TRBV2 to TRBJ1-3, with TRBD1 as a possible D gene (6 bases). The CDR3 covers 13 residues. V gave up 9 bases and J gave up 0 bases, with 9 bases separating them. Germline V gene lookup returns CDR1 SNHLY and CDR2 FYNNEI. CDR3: CARQGFSGNTIYF. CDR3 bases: TGTGCCAGACAGGGATTCTCTGGAAACACCATATATTTT.

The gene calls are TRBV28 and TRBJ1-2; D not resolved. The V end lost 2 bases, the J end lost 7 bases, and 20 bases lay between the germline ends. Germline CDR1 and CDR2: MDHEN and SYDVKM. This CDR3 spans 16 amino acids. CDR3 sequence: CASSLPKTYVGGGYTF. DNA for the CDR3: TGTGCCAGCAGTTTACCTAAGACGTACGTCGGCGGTGGCTACACCTTC.

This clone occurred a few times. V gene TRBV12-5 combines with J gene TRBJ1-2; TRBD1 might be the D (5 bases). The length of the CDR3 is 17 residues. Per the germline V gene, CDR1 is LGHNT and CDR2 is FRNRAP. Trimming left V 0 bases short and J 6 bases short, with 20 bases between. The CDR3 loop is CASGLVLGLSLYNGYTF. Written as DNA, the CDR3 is TGTGCTAGTGGTTTGGTACTGGGACTCTCCTTATACAATGGCTACACCTTC.

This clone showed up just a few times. The CDR3 DNA follows: TGTGCCAGCAGCCCAGATGTTGGTCTGAATTCACCCCTCCACTTT. This translates into CASSPDVGLNSPLHF. This chain uses TRBV9 with TRBJ1-6; D unresolved. Trimming left V 4 bases short and J 7 bases short, with 15 bases between. Germline V gives CDR1 SGDLS, CDR2 YYNGEE. This CDR3 region has 15 residues.

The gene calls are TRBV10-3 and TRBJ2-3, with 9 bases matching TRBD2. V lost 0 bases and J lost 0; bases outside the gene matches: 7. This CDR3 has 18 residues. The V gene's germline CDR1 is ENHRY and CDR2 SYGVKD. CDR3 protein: CAISESGPSGASTDTQYF. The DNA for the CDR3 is TGTGCCATCAGTGAGTCGGGGCCTAGCGGGGCTAGCACAGATACGCAGTATTTT.

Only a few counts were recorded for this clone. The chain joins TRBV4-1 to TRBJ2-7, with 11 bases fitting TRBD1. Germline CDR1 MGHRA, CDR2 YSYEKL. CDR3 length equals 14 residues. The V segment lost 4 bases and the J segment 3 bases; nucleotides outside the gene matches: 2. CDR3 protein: CASSRDRGNYEQYF. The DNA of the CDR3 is TGCGCCAGCAGCCGGGACAGGGGGAACTACGAGCAGTACTTC.

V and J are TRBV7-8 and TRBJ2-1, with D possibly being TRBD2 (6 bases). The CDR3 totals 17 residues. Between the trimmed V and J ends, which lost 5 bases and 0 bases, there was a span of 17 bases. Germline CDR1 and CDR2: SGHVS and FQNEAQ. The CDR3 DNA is TGTGCCAGCAGCCGGCGAGGCCCGGGGGTCTCCTACAATGAGCAGTTCTTC. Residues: CASSRRGPGVSYNEQFF.

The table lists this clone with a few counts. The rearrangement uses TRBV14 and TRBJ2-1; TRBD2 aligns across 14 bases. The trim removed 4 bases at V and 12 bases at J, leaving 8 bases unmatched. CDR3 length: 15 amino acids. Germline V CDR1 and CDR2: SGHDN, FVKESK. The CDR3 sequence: CASSPRTSGGFRQFF. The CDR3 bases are TGTGCCAGCAGCCCCAGGACTAGCGGGGGGTTTCGGCAGTTCTTC. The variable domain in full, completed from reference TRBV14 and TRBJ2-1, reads EAGVTQFPSHSVIEKGQTVTLRCDPISGHDNLYWYRRVMGKEIKFLLHFVKESKQDESGMPNNRFLAERTGGTYSTLKVQPAELEDSGVYFCASSPRTSGGFRQFFGPGTRLTVL.

CDR3 DNA sequence: TGTGCCAGCAGCGTATCGGGCTCGCTAGCGGGTTACAATGAGCAGTTCTTC. This sequence encodes CASSVSGSLAGYNEQFF. The rearrangement links TRBV9 to TRBJ2-1, with 8 nucleotides matching TRBD2. This CDR3 is 17 amino acids long. Germline-derived CDR1 and CDR2 are SGDLS and YYNGEE. The ends lost 1 base at V and 4 bases at J; junction bases unmatched: 10. Full variable domain (rest looked up from reference TRBV9 and TRBJ2-1): DSGVTQTPKHLITATGQRVTLRCSPRSGDLSVYWYQQSLDQGLQFLIQYYNGEERAKGNILERFSAQQFPDLHSELNLSSLELGDSALYFCASSVSGSLAGYNEQFFGPGTRLTVL.

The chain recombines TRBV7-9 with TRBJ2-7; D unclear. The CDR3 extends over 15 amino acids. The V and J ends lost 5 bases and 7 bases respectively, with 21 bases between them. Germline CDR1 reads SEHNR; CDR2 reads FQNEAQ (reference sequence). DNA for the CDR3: TGTGCCAGCAGCCGCCCCCGACATGATGATGGGGAGCAGTACTTC. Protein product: CASSRPRHDDGEQYF. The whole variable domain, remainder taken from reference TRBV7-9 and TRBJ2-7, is DTGVSQNPRHKITKRGQNVTFRCDPISEHNRLYWYRQTLGQGPEFLTYFQNEAQLEKSRLLSDRFSAERPKGSFSTLEIQRTEQGDSAMYLCASSRPRHDDGEQYFGPGTRLTVT.

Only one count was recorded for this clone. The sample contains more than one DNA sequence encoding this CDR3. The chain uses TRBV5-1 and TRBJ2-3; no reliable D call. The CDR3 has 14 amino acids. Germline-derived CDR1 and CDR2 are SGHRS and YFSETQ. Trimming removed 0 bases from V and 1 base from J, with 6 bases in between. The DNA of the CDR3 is TGCGCCAGCAGCTTGGAAGGAGGCACAGATACGCAGTATTTT. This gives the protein CASSLEGGTDTQYF.

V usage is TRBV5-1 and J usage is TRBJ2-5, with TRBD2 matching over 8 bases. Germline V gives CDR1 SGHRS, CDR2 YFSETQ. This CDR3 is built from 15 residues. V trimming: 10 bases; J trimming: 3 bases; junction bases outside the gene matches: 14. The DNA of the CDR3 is TGCGCCCGCACGGCGGCCGGGGGGGTTGAAGAGACCCAGTACTTC. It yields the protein CARTAAGGVEETQYF.

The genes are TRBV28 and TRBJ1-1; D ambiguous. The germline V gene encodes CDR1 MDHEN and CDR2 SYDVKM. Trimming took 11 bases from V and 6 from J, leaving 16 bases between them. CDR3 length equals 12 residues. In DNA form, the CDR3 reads TGTGCCTACATGACCCCGGGAGCTGAAGCTTTCTTT. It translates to CAYMTPGAEAFF.

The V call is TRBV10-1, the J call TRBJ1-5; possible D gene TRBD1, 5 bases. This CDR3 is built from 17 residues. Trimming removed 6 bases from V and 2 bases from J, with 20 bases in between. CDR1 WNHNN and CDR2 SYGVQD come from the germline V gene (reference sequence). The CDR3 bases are TGCGCCAGCAGAAGGTGCAGGGCCGAAGGAGGCAATCAGCCCCAGCATTTT. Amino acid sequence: CASRRCRAEGGNQPQHF.

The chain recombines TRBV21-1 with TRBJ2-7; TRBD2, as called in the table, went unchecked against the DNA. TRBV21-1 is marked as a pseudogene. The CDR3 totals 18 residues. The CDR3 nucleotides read TGTGCCAGCAGCTCCACGGAGCTAGCGGGAGGGCCGAACCACGAGCAGTACTTC. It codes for CASSSTELAGGPNHEQYF.

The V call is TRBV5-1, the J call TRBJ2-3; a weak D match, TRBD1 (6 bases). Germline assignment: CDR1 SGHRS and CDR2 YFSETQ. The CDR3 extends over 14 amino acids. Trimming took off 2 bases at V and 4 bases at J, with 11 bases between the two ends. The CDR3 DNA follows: TGCGCCAGCAGCTTAGAACAGGGCTCAGATACGCAGTATTTT. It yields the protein CASSLEQGSDTQYF. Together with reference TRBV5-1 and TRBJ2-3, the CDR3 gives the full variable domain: KAGVTQTPRYLIKTRGQQVTLSCSPISGHRSVSWYQQTPGQGLQFLFEYFSETQRNKGNFPGRFSGRQFSNSRSEMNVSTLELGDSALYLCASSLEQGSDTQYFGPGTRLTVL.

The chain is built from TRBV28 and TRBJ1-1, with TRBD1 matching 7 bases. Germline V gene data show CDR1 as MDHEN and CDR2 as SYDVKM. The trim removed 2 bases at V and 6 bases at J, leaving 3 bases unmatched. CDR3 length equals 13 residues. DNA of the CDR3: TGTGCCAGCAGTTTACTGACAGGGTCTGAAGCTTTCTTT. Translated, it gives CASSLLTGSEAFF.